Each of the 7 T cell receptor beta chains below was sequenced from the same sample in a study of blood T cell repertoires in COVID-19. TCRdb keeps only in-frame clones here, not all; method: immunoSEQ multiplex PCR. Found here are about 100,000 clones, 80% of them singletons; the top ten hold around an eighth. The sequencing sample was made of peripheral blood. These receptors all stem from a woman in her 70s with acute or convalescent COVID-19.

CDR3: CASSDGGTTGELFF. The CDR3 DNA is TGTGCCAGCAGCGACGGGGGGACCACCGGGGAGCTGTTTTTT. The V call is TRBV19, the J call TRBJ2-2, with TRBD2 identical over 7 bases. CDR3 length: 14 amino acids. The germline gives CDR1 LNHDA, CDR2 SQIVND (reference sequence). V was pared by 9 bases and J by 4 bases, with 8 bases of the junction left unmatched.

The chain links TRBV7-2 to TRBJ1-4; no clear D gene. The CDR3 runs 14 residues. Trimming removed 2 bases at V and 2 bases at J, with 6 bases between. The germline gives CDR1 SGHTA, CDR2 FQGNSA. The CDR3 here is CASSLPHTNEKLFF. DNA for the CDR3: TGTGCCAGCAGCTTACCACACACTAATGAAAAACTGTTTTTT.

CDR3 in DNA: TGTGCCAGCAGGGAGACAGCCCTCTCCTACAATGAGCAGTTCTTC. Encoded protein: CASRETALSYNEQFF. The rearrangement links TRBV2 to TRBJ2-1; a weak D match, TRBD1 (5 bases). CDR3 size: 15 residues. Germline V gene sequence: CDR1 SNHLY, CDR2 FYNNEI. V was shortened by 6 bases and J by 0 bases, with 12 bases between the two germline ends. Using reference TRBV2 and TRBJ2-1 for the parts outside the CDR3, the full variable domain is EPEVTQTPSHQVTQMGQEVILRCVPISNHLYFYWYRQILGQKVEFLVSFYNNEISEKSEIFDDQFSVERPDGSNFTLKIRSTKLEDSAMYFCASRETALSYNEQFFGPGTRLTVL.

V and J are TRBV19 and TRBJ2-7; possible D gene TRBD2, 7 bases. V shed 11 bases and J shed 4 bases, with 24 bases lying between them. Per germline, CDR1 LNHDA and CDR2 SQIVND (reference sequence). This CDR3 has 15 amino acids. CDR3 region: CAGRLRGGGLYEQYV. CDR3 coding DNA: TGTGCCGGGAGACTCAGGGGAGGGGGACTATACGAGCAGTACGTC.

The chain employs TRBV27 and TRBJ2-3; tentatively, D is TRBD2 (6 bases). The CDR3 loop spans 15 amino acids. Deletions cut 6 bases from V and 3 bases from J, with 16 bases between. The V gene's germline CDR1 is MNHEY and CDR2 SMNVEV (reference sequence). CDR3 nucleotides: TGTGCCAGCAGCTCCCTCGGGGGTGGGACAGATACGCAGTATTTT. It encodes CASSSLGGGTDTQYF.

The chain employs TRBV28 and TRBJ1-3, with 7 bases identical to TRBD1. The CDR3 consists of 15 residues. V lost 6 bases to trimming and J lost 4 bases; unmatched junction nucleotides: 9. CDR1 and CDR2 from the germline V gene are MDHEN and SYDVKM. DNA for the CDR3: TGTGCCAGCAGGGCCGGGACAGTGGGGGGAAACACCATATATTTT. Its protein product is CASRAGTVGGNTIYF.

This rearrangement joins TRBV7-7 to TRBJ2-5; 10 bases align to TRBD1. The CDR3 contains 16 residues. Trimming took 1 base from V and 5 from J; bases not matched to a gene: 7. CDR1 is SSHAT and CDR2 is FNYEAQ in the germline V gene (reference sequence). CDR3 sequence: CASSLGPGQGTETQYF. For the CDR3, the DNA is TGTGCCAGCAGCTTAGGCCCGGGACAGGGGACCGAGACCCAGTACTTC.